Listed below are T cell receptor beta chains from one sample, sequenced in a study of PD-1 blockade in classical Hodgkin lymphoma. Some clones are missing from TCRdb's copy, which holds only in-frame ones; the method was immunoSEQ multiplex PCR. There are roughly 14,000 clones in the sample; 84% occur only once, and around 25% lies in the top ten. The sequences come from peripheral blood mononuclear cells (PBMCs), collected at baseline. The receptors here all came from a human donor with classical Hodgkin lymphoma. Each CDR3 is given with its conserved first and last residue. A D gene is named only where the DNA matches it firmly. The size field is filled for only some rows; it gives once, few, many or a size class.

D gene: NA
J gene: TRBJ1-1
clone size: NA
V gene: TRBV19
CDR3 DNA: TGTGCCAGTAGTACTGCTTGGGGGTTGGACACTGAAGCTTTCTTT
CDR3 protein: CASSTAWGLDTEAFF

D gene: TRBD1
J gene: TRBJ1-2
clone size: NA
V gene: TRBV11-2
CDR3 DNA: TGTGCCAGCAGCATCACTCAGGGGGTGTATGGCTACACCTTC
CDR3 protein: CASSITQGVYGYTF

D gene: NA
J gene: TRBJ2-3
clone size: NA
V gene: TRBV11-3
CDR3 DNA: TGTGCCAGCAGCTTAGGAGCAGACCCAGATACGCAGTATTTT
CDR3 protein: CASSLGADPDTQYF

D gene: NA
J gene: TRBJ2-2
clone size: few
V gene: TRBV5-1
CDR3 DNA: TGCGCCAGCAGCCCCGGGATCAGTAGGGGGGAGCTGTTTTTT
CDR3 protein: CASSPGISRGELFF

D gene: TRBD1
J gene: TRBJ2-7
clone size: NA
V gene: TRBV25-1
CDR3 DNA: TGTGCCAGCAGTGAAGGGACAGCCGGGGACGAGCAGTACTTC
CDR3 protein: CASSEGTAGDEQYF

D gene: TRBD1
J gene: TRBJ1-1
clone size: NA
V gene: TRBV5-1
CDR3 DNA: TGCGCCAGCAGCCCGCTTCCCGGGACAGGGAGCACTGAAGCTTTCTTT
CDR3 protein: CASSPLPGTGSTEAFF

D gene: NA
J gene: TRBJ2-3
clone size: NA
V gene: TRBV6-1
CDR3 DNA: TGTGCCAGCCAACCGGGACACGCCACAGATACGCAGTATTTT
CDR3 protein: CASQPGHATDTQYF

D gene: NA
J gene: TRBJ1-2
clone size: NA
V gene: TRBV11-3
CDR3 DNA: TGTGCCAGCAGCGCCCGGGGAGGCTCTGGCTACACCTTC
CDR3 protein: CASSARGGSGYTF

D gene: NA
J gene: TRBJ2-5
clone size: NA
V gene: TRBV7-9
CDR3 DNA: TGTGCCAGCAGTTCAGAGAAGACCCAGTACTTC
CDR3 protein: CASSSEKTQYF

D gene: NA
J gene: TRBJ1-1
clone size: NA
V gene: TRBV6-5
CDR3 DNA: TGTGCCAGCAGTTGGCCTGGGAATGAAGCTTTCTTT
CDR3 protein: CASSWPGNEAFF

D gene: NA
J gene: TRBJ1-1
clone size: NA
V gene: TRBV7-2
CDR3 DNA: TGTGCCAGCAGCGTCCAACTGGGGGACACTGAAGCTTTCTTT
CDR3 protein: CASSVQLGDTEAFF

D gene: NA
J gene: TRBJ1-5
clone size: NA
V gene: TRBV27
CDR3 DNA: TGTGCCAGCAGTCCTACAGGGTCCCGCAATCAGCCCCAGCATTTT
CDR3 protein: CASSPTGSRNQPQHF

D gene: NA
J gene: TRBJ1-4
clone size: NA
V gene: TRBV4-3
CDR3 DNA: TGCGCCAGCAGCCATACCGTCCCGGGGCAGAAACTGTTTTTT
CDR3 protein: CASSHTVPGQKLFF

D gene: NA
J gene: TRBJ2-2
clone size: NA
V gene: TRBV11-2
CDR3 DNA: TGTGCCAGCAGCCGGCCAGGGTTCTGGGACACCGGGGAGCTGTTTTTT
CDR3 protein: CASSRPGFWDTGELFF

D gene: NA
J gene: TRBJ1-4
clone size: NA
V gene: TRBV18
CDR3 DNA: TGTGCCAGCTCACCGTCCGGACAACAAGAAAAACTGTTTTTT
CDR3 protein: CASSPSGQQEKLFF

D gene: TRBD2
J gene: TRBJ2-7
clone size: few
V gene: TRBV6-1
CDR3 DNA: TGTGCCAGCAGTGCCCTCGGGACTAGCGGGACGGGAGAGCAGTACTTC
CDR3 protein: CASSALGTSGTGEQYF